This entry lists 9 T cell receptor beta chains sequenced from one sample in a study of blood T cell repertoires in COVID-19. TCRdb's copy holds only in-frame clones and misses some; the assay was immunoSEQ multiplex PCR. The repertoire holds tens of thousands of clones, with around nine tenths as singletons. The sample comprised peripheral blood. These receptors all stem from a human donor with active COVID-19. The donor label of this sample is uncertain.

The chain employs TRBV19 and TRBJ2-1; unclear D gene. The V end was cut by 3 bases, the J end by 7 bases, with 4 bases between. The CDR3 is 11 residues long. Germline values: CDR1 LNHDA, CDR2 SQIVND (reference sequence). The CDR3 DNA is TGTGCCAGTAGTATCGTTAATGAGCAGTTCTTC. Encoded protein: CASSIVNEQFF.

The V call is TRBV18, the J call TRBJ1-2; D is perhaps TRBD1 (5 bases). CDR1 KGHSH and CDR2 LQKENI come from the germline V gene. V was pared by 4 bases and J by 4 bases, with 13 bases between. The CDR3 has 14 residues. The CDR3, as DNA: TGTGCCAGCTCACTTACCCCACAGGCCTATGGCTACACCTTC. Its protein product is CASSLTPQAYGYTF. Full variable domain (outside the CDR3, taken from reference TRBV18 and TRBJ1-2): NAGVMQNPRHLVRRRGQEARLRCSPMKGHSHVYWYRQLPEEGLKFMVYLQKENIIDESGMPKERFSAEFPKEGPSILRIQQVVRGDSAAYFCASSLTPQAYGYTFGSGTRLTVV.

V gene TRBV2 combines with J gene TRBJ2-3, with D possibly TRBD1 on 6 matching bases. Germline V gene data show CDR1 as SNHLY and CDR2 as FYNNEI. The CDR3 covers 15 residues. V shed 5 bases and J shed 1 base, with 13 bases lying between them. CDR3 sequence (DNA): TGTGCCAGCAGTAAACAGGGATTGCGCACAGATACGCAGTATTTT. Translated: CASSKQGLRTDTQYF.

The chain links TRBV7-9 to TRBJ2-4, with D possibly being TRBD1 (5 bases). Trimming removed 5 bases from V and 13 bases from J, with 15 bases in between. The germline V gene has CDR1 SEHNR and CDR2 FQNEAQ (reference sequence). The length of the CDR3 is 12 residues. The CDR3 spells CASSVGRRGQYF. The CDR3 nucleotides read TGTGCCAGCAGCGTAGGACGAAGGGGCCAGTACTTC. Together with reference TRBV7-9 and TRBJ2-4, the CDR3 gives the full variable domain: DTGVSQNPRHKITKRGQNVTFRCDPISEHNRLYWYRQTLGQGPEFLTYFQNEAQLEKSRLLSDRFSAERPKGSFSTLEIQRTEQGDSAMYLCASSVGRRGQYFGAGTRLSVL.

This clone was recorded only once. The junction shows a germline mismatch at one end, possibly a read error. The chain joins TRBV27 to TRBJ1-5, with D possibly being TRBD1 (5 bases). This CDR3 has 13 residues. Germline-derived CDR1 and CDR2 are MNHEY and SMNVEV (reference sequence). The DNA for the CDR3 is TGTGCCAGCAGCTTATGGGCAGGGCAGCCCCAGCATTTT. Protein sequence: CASSLWAGQPQHF.

The sample holds one count of this clone. The chain is built from TRBV5-4 and TRBJ1-6; maybe TRBD1 (6 bases). The CDR3 extends over 16 amino acids. The V end lost 5 bases, the J end lost 0 bases, and 12 bases lay between the germline ends. Looked up from germline, CDR1 is SGHNT and CDR2 is YYREEE (reference sequence). CDR3 nucleotide sequence: TGTGCCAGCAGTGCAACAGGGAGCTCCTATAATTCACCCCTCCACTTT. Amino acids: CASSATGSSYNSPLHF.

The genes are TRBV9 and TRBJ2-7; 8 positions agree with TRBD1. Per the germline V gene, CDR1 is SGDLS and CDR2 is YYNGEE. The CDR3 consists of 14 residues. The V and J ends lost 3 bases and 3 bases, in that order; junction bases with no gene match: 5. As DNA, the CDR3 is TGTGCCAGCAGCGCCGGGACAGGAGGCTACGAGCAGTACTTC. Amino acid sequence: CASSAGTGGYEQYF.

V usage is TRBV5-6 and J usage is TRBJ1-6; D might be TRBD1 (6 bases). Germline V gene data show CDR1 as SGHDT and CDR2 as YYEEEE. V lost 3 bases, J lost 6 bases, and 16 bases lay in between. The CDR3 is made up of 16 amino acids. The CDR3 loop is CASSYNRAPSNSPLHF. As DNA, the CDR3 is TGTGCCAGCAGCTATAACAGGGCCCCATCTAATTCACCCCTCCACTTT.

The chain uses TRBV11-3 and TRBJ2-1, with TRBD1 matching 7 bases. Germline CDR1 reads SGHNT; CDR2 reads YENEEA. The length of the CDR3 is 17 residues. J was trimmed by 6 bases and V by 2 bases; bases with no gene match: 13. The CDR3 sequence: CASSLRWATGIGNEQFF. The DNA for the CDR3 is TGTGCCAGCAGCTTACGTTGGGCGACAGGGATAGGCAATGAGCAGTTCTTC.